This T cell receptor (beta chain) was identified during a study of blood T cell repertoires in COVID-19. The table came from immunoSEQ multiplex PCR; TCRdb's copy has only in-frame clones and leaves some out. The sample includes about 100,000 clones, over 75% seen only once; the top ten take roughly 11%. The germline CDR1 and CDR2 sequences are SGHRS and YFSETQ. The CDR3 sequence is 13 residues long. V gave up 4 bases and J gave up 7 bases, with 15 bases separating them. The sequenced material came from peripheral blood. The receptor was isolated from a woman in her twenties or thirties with acute or convalescent COVID-19. This chain joins TRBV5-1 and TRBJ2-7, with D tentatively TRBD2 (6 bases). The CDR3 reads CASSPDGGREQYF. For the CDR3, the DNA is TGCGCCAGCAGCCCGGACGGGGGAAGGGAGCAGTACTTC. Together with reference TRBV5-1 and TRBJ2-7, the CDR3 gives the full variable domain: KAGVTQTPRYLIKTRGQQVTLSCSPISGHRSVSWYQQTPGQGLQFLFEYFSETQRNKGNFPGRFSGRQFSNSRSEMNVSTLELGDSALYLCASSPDGGREQYFGPGTRLTVT.